The 21 T cell receptor beta chains reported below all come from one sample, sequenced in a study of T cell responses to AZD1222 COVID-19 vaccine (dated by TCRdb to the early 2020s). Explained via the paper, the time point label denotes: about 28 days (+/-7) after the second vaccine dose. The library was produced with the immunoSEQ multiplex PCR assay. The table comes from immuneACCESS by way of TCRdb, which keeps in-frame sequences with V and J called. Part of the clones is missing from these tables; in studies checked, under half for an unresolved V gene and the rest for unknown reasons. The sample records under 150,000 clones, 90% of which are singletons. The ten largest make up 1.5% to 2% of the sample. Here the sequenced sample was peripheral blood, taken 28 days after the second AZD1222 dose. Receptors were obtained from an adult who received the AZD1222 COVID-19 vaccine.

This chain connects TRBV5-1 to TRBJ2-1, with 14 positions matching TRBD2. Germline CDR1 reads SGHRS; CDR2 reads YFSETQ. The CDR3 spans 18 residues. V lost 0 bases, J lost 5 bases, and 7 bases stayed unmatched. Here the CDR3 reads CASSLGGTSGRMHNEQFF. DNA for the CDR3: TGCGCCAGCAGCTTGGGGGGGACTAGCGGGAGAATGCACAATGAGCAGTTCTTC. Complete variable domain (other parts from reference TRBV5-1 and TRBJ2-1): KAGVTQTPRYLIKTRGQQVTLSCSPISGHRSVSWYQQTPGQGLQFLFEYFSETQRNKGNFPGRFSGRQFSNSRSEMNVSTLELGDSALYLCASSLGGTSGRMHNEQFFGPGTRLTVL.

V is TRBV7-9 and J is TRBJ1-2; D remains ambiguous. The CDR3 length is 13 residues. Deletions cut 5 bases from V and 6 bases from J, with 13 bases between. Per germline, CDR1 SEHNR and CDR2 FQNEAQ (reference sequence). The CDR3 DNA is TGTGCCAGCAGCCCGCCCAACATCGATGGCTACACCTTC. Translated: CASSPPNIDGYTF.

This clone has a single count. J is TRBJ2-3 and V is TRBV30, with 10 bases aligning to TRBD2. The CDR3 sequence is 16 residues long. With 2 bases clipped from V and 2 bases from J, the junction kept 7 bases outside the gene matches. CDR1 and CDR2 from the germline V gene are GTSNPN and SVGIG (reference sequence). CDR3: CAWSTAGGRVTDTQYF. For the CDR3, the DNA is TGTGCCTGGAGTACAGCGGGGGGGCGGGTCACAGATACGCAGTATTTT.

This sequence joins TRBV7-9 and TRBJ2-5; 8 nucleotides align to TRBD1. V dropped 5 bases and J dropped 4; count of bases not matched to a gene: 12. CDR3 size: 16 residues. The germline gives CDR1 SEHNR, CDR2 FQNEAQ (reference sequence). The CDR3 sequence: CASSQRQGLSAETQYF. As DNA, the CDR3 is TGTGCCAGCAGCCAACGACAGGGGCTGTCCGCAGAGACCCAGTACTTC. The full variable domain, completed using reference TRBV7-9 and TRBJ2-5, is DTGVSQNPRHKITKRGQNVTFRCDPISEHNRLYWYRQTLGQGPEFLTYFQNEAQLEKSRLLSDRFSAERPKGSFSTLEIQRTEQGDSAMYLCASSQRQGLSAETQYFGPGTRLLVL.

V gene TRBV19 combines with J gene TRBJ2-7; tentatively, D is TRBD1 or TRBD2 (5 bases each). In germline, CDR1 is LNHDA, CDR2 SQIVND (reference sequence). CDR3 length: 12 amino acids. The germline V and J ends were trimmed by 8 bases and 5 bases, with 13 bases remaining between them. The DNA of the CDR3 is TGTGCCAGTCTAATACTGGGGGACGAGCAGTACTTC. Encoded protein: CASLILGDEQYF.

The chain uses TRBV5-1 and TRBJ2-5, with D tentatively TRBD2 (5 bases). The germline V gene encodes CDR1 SGHRS and CDR2 YFSETQ. The V and J ends lost 0 bases and 1 base respectively, with 7 bases between them. This CDR3 is built from 14 residues. The CDR3 region has the DNA TGCGCCAGCAGCTTGGTTAGCGTCCAAGAGACCCAGTACTTC. Encoded protein: CASSLVSVQETQYF.

V gene TRBV6-5 combines with J gene TRBJ1-5; unclear D gene. Germline assignment: CDR1 MNHEY and CDR2 SVGAGI. Trimming removed 10 bases from V and 2 bases from J, with 18 bases in between. This CDR3 has 15 residues. The CDR3 spells CATSSASVGNQPQHF. The CDR3 region has the DNA TGTGCCACCTCCTCGGCTTCGGTGGGCAATCAGCCCCAGCATTTT.

This clone was seen once. V usage is TRBV13 and J usage is TRBJ1-1, with 10 bases lining up with TRBD1. The CDR3 length is 16 residues. From germline, CDR1 is PRHDT and CDR2 FYEKMQ (reference sequence). V lost 4 bases, J lost 0 bases, and 5 bases stayed unmatched. DNA for the CDR3: TGTGCCAGCAGCTCCCGGGACAGGGGAGTGAACACTGAAGCTTTCTTT. Translation gives CASSSRDRGVNTEAFF.

The rearrangement joins TRBV7-2 to TRBJ2-1; unclear D gene. Germline V lookup: CDR1 SGHTA, CDR2 FQGNSA. V lost 3 bases and J 9 bases, leaving 6 bases between the germline ends. There are 11 residues in the CDR3. In DNA form, the CDR3 reads TGTGCCAGCAGCTTCCTCGGTGAGCAGTTCTTC. This sequence encodes CASSFLGEQFF.

This chain connects TRBV6-5 to TRBJ2-1; 9 bases agree with TRBD1. In germline, CDR1 is MNHEY, CDR2 SVGAGI. V dropped 11 bases and J dropped 9; count of bases not matched to a gene: 11. The CDR3 sequence is 13 residues long. CDR3 sequence (DNA): TGTGCCTCCGAGACAGGGGGTATGGGTGAGCAGTTCTTC. Translation: CASETGGMGEQFF.

The gene calls are TRBV28 and TRBJ2-1; 7 bases align to TRBD1. This CDR3 is built from 13 residues. Germline CDR1 and CDR2: MDHEN and SYDVKM. V was pared by 8 bases and J by 1 base, with 2 bases of the junction left unmatched. CDR3 nucleotides: TGTGCCAGCTCGACAGGGTCCTACAATGAGCAGTTCTTC. The encoded protein is CASSTGSYNEQFF.

The J gene is TRBJ1-1, the V gene TRBV7-3; D call uncertain. The V gene's germline CDR1 is SGHTA and CDR2 FQGTGA. The CDR3 runs to 14 residues. Trimming pared 3 bases from V and 0 bases from J, leaving 8 bases between. The CDR3 bases are TGTGCCAGCAGCTTCTCGGTCTTGAACACTGAAGCTTTCTTT. Amino acid sequence: CASSFSVLNTEAFF.

This chain links TRBV5-8 with TRBJ1-2; unclear D gene. V was trimmed by 0 bases and J by 1 base, leaving 13 bases between them. The CDR3 consists of 16 residues. In germline, CDR1 is SGHTS, CDR2 YDEGEE. Written as DNA, the CDR3 is TGTGCCAGCAGCTTGGGTCCGGGAGCGGGTAACTATGGCTACACCTTC. This translates into CASSLGPGAGNYGYTF.

This clone was seen just once. The sample contains more than one DNA sequence encoding this CDR3. V gene TRBV5-6 combines with J gene TRBJ1-1; tentative D call: TRBD1 (5 bases). V lost 1 base to trimming and J lost 5 bases, with 6 bases between them. This CDR3 is built from 12 residues. Looked up from germline, CDR1 is SGHDT and CDR2 is YYEEEE. The DNA for the CDR3 is TGTGCCAGCAGCTTGAGGGGTACTGAAGCTTTCTTT. Protein: CASSLRGTEAFF.

The genes are TRBV9 and TRBJ2-5; D uncertain. The CDR3 consists of 14 residues. V lost 0 bases and J 6 bases, leaving 12 bases between the germline ends. Germline V gives CDR1 SGDLS, CDR2 YYNGEE. CDR3 region: CASSVEADTKTQYF. The CDR3 nucleotides are TGTGCCAGCAGCGTAGAGGCAGACACGAAGACCCAGTACTTC.

The chain employs TRBV10-1 and TRBJ2-1; 9 bases line up with TRBD2. This CDR3 comprises 15 residues. Germline loops: CDR1 WNHNN, CDR2 SYGVQD (reference sequence). V shed 3 bases, J shed 8 bases, and the junction held 8 bases outside the gene matches. CDR3 sequence reads: CASSEFAGGPYEQFF. CDR3 nucleotide sequence: TGCGCCAGCAGTGAATTTGCGGGAGGGCCCTATGAGCAGTTCTTC.

This chain joins TRBV9 and TRBJ1-2; possible D gene TRBD1, 5 bases. Trimming cost V 6 bases and J 9 bases, with 15 bases left between them. CDR3 length: 12 residues. The germline gives CDR1 SGDLS, CDR2 YYNGEE. DNA for the CDR3: TGTGCCAGCAACGTCGGGGCAGGTAGCTACACCTTC. This gives the protein CASNVGAGSYTF.

The gene calls are TRBV14 and TRBJ2-7; D is perhaps TRBD2 (6 bases). The CDR3 totals 14 residues. Trimming took 0 bases from V and 7 from J, leaving 13 bases between them. Germline CDR1 SGHDN, CDR2 FVKESK. This chain's CDR3 is CASSQDLGAGEQYF. For the CDR3, the DNA is TGTGCCAGCAGCCAAGATCTCGGGGCGGGAGAGCAGTACTTC.

V and J are TRBV5-5 and TRBJ2-7; D might be TRBD1 (5 bases). Germline V CDR1 and CDR2: SGHKS, YYEKEE (reference sequence). V lost 4 bases to trimming and J lost 3 bases, with 14 bases between them. The CDR3 spans 14 residues. CDR3 sequence: CASSIDSILYEQYF. CDR3 coding DNA: TGTGCCAGCAGCATAGACAGCATACTCTACGAGCAGTACTTC. Full variable domain (remainder filled in from reference TRBV5-5 and TRBJ2-7): DAGVTQSPTHLIKTRGQQVTLRCSPISGHKSVSWYQQVLGQGPQFIFQYYEKEERGRGNFPDRFSARQFPNYSSELNVNALLLGDSALYLCASSIDSILYEQYFGPGTRLTVT.

The chain has TRBV27 and TRBJ1-5; D is possibly TRBD1 (5 bases). The CDR3 covers 13 residues. The germline V and J ends were trimmed by 6 bases and 4 bases, with 10 bases remaining between them. Germline CDR1 is MNHEY and CDR2 is SMNVEV (reference sequence). CDR3 DNA: TGTGCCAGCAGACGGGACCCTAATCAGCCCCAGCATTTT. It encodes CASRRDPNQPQHF.

This clone is a singleton in its sample. J is TRBJ1-1 and V is TRBV11-2, with 11 bases identical to TRBD1. The V and J ends lost 5 bases and 4 bases, in that order; junction bases with no gene match: 6. The V gene's germline CDR1 is SGHAT and CDR2 FQNNGV. This CDR3 has 15 amino acids. The CDR3 nucleotides read TGTGCCAGCAGCCCTGGACAGGGGGCCTTCACTGAAGCTTTCTTT. Protein sequence: CASSPGQGAFTEAFF.